A single sample is the source of the 5 T cell receptor beta chains below, sequenced in a study of cytomegalovirus exposure and HLA in healthy donors. In the PCR, 60 Vbeta and 13 Jbeta primers were used. Sequenced by immunoSEQ multiplex PCR; TCRdb stores in-frame clones only, minus some. The repertoire includes some 200,000 clones, less than 90% of them detected once, and less than 0.3% sits in the top ten. Sequenced sample: PBMCs. These receptors were taken from a girl under three years old in good health and CMV-seronegative.

The rearrangement joins TRBV2 to TRBJ1-1; D possibly corresponds to TRBD1 (5 bases). CDR3 size: 15 residues. Trimming removed 5 bases from V and 4 bases from J, with 17 bases in between. The germline V gene has CDR1 SNHLY and CDR2 FYNNEI. CDR3: CASSWVPGVGTEAFF. The CDR3 DNA follows: TGTGCCAGCAGTTGGGTTCCGGGGGTTGGCACTGAAGCTTTCTTT.

This clone was seen a single time. This chain connects TRBV2 to TRBJ2-2; D gene unclear. The germline V and J ends were trimmed by 4 bases and 2 bases, with 11 bases remaining between them. Germline V CDR1 and CDR2: SNHLY, FYNNEI. This CDR3 is 15 amino acids long. The CDR3 region is CASSVRRSNTGELFF. CDR3 DNA sequence: TGTGCCAGCAGTGTTAGGCGGAGCAACACCGGGGAGCTGTTTTTT.

This sequence joins TRBV27 and TRBJ2-7; TRBD2 might be the D (6 bases). Looked up from germline, CDR1 is MNHEY and CDR2 is SMNVEV (reference sequence). Trimming cost V 2 bases and J 2 bases, with 10 bases left between them. The CDR3 totals 14 residues. The CDR3 DNA reads TGTGCCAGCAGTTTAAGGCGGGACCCCTACGAGCAGTACTTC. Encoded protein: CASSLRRDPYEQYF.

V is TRBV27 and J is TRBJ2-3; 11 nucleotides agree with TRBD2. Trimming cost V 5 bases and J 0 bases; bases outside gene matches: 4. The germline V gene has CDR1 MNHEY and CDR2 SMNVEV (reference sequence). The CDR3 covers 16 residues. The CDR3 reads CASSPLAGGSTDTQYF. As DNA, the CDR3 is TGTGCCAGCAGTCCTTTAGCGGGAGGGAGCACAGATACGCAGTATTTT.

Worth noting for this clone: Sequence at one end of the junction differs from germline and may be a read error. The chain carries TRBV5-4 and TRBJ2-5; 8 nucleotides agree with TRBD2. The germline CDR1 and CDR2 sequences are SGHNT and YYREEE (reference sequence). The length of the CDR3 is 13 residues. The CDR3 region is CASKSGGEETQYF. CDR3 in DNA: TGTGCGAGCAAATCGGGGGGGGAAGAGACCCAGTACTTC.